This TCR beta chain stems from a study of shared clonotypes between healthy human individuals. V was shortened by 3 bases and J by 1 base, with 10 bases between the two germline ends. The CDR3 extends over 15 amino acids. Germline V gene sequence: CDR1 SGHVS, CDR2 FQNEAQ. Using immunoSEQ multiplex PCR, the repertoire was profiled, and TCRdb retains in-frame clones only, with some absent. The sample has 1,100,000 or so clones, around three quarters seen once. As to this clone: Its specificity is not known.

In the CD4+ fraction, cells were divided into CD45RA+ naive and CD45RA-negative memory subsets. Study-wide findings and caveats: Shared clonotypes: about 4.6% naive CD4, around 3.7% naive CD8, 2.3% memory CD4, more than 0.3% memory CD8. Genetic and exposure-history diversity was limited by the small donor number. In contrast to clonotypes shared by all four donors, non-shared clonotypes had lower generation probabilities.

This rearrangement joins TRBV7-8 to TRBJ1-5; D uncertain. The sequence derives from a man between 18 and 29 years old in good health. Some clones in this sample may be carry-over from other donors' samples. Sequencing was performed on memory CD4+ T cells from PBMCs. Documented subset: CD45RA-negative fraction. The CDR3 region has the DNA TGTGCCAGCAGCTTCTCGGGAGGGAGCAATCAGCCCCAGCATTTT. The encoded protein is CASSFSGGSNQPQHF.